A selection of T cell receptor beta chains follows, all from one sample in a study of cytomegalovirus exposure and HLA in healthy donors. Clones were sequenced by immunoSEQ multiplex PCR, and TCRdb holds only the in-frame ones, with some missing. The sample gives some 160,000 clones, roughly 80% of which show up once; roughly 2.1% is in the top ten. What was sequenced was PBMCs. These receptors all come from a man aged 18 to 30 in good health and CMV-seronegative. The CDR3 runs from the conserved cysteine through the conserved F or W. The D gene is left open where the match is weak. Size is omitted from some rows. Given values are once, few, many or a class for expanded clones.

j_call d_call v_call clone_size cdr3_nt cdr3_aa
TRBJ2-7 TRBD2 TRBV5-1 NA TGCGCCAGCAGCCGGACTAGTCCCAGACCCCTCACTACGGAAGAGCAGTACTTC CASSRTSPRPLTTEEQYF
TRBJ1-6 NA TRBV6-6 once TGTGCCAGCAGTTACCGTCCCTCCTATAATTCACCCCTCCACTTT CASSYRPSYNSPLHF
TRBJ2-1 TRBD1 TRBV28 NA TGTGCCAGCAGCCCTCGTGGGACAGGGGCAGGCAATGAGCAGTTCTTC CASSPRGTGAGNEQFF
TRBJ2-3 TRBD2 TRBV28 NA TGTGCCAGCAGTTTAGCGGGGGAGACAGATACGCAGTATTTT CASSLAGETDTQYF
TRBJ2-1 TRBD1 TRBV28 NA TGTGCCAGCAGTAGACAGGGGGCTGATGAGCAGTTCTTC CASSRQGADEQFF
TRBJ2-3 NA TRBV7-6 NA TGTGCCAGCAGCTTACGTGGCGGGATCGGGGCAGATACGCAGTATTTT CASSLRGGIGADTQYF
TRBJ1-1 NA TRBV20-1 NA TGCAGTGCTAGAGAACAGGAAGAAGCTTTCTTT CSAREQEEAFF
TRBJ2-3 TRBD2 TRBV19 NA TGTGCCAGTAGTATCGAGCGGGAGGGAGGCACAGATACGCAGTATTTT CASSIEREGGTDTQYF
TRBJ2-2 NA TRBV6-5 few TGTGCCAGTAAACTTACCGGGGAGCTGTTTTTT CASKLTGELFF
TRBJ2-5 NA TRBV7-3 once TGTGCCAGCAGCTTGGGGCGGGGAGGCCTCCAAGAGACCCAGTACTTC CASSLGRGGLQETQYF
TRBJ2-7 TRBD2 TRBV2 NA TGTGCCAGCAGTGAAATCCGGGGGGTTAATCCCTACGAGCAGTACTTC CASSEIRGVNPYEQYF
TRBJ2-7 NA TRBV6-1 NA TGTGCCACGAGACAACCACCCTACGAGCAGTACTTC CATRQPPYEQYF
TRBJ2-7 TRBD1 TRBV10-1 NA TGCGCCAGCAGTGAGACGCCTGACAGGGGATCGTCCTACGAGCAGTACTTC CASSETPDRGSSYEQYF
TRBJ1-2 NA TRBV19 once TGTGCCAGTAGTATAGGGAGACAGATCTATGGCTACACCTTC CASSIGRQIYGYTF
TRBJ2-7 TRBD1 TRBV28 few TGTGCCAGCGCTGGGACAGGGTTGTACGAGCAGTACTTC CASAGTGLYEQYF
TRBJ2-5 NA TRBV28 NA TGTGCCAGCATCCCCTTCTGGGGACAACCAGAGACCCAGTACTTC CASIPFWGQPETQYF
TRBJ2-1 TRBD2 TRBV6-5 NA TGTGCCGGCAAGGGTAGCGGGGGGAATGAGCAGTTCTTC CAGKGSGGNEQFF
TRBJ1-1 TRBD1 TRBV10-3 NA TGTGCCATCAGTACACAGGGGGCAGGAAACACTGAAGCTTTCTTT CAISTQGAGNTEAFF
TRBJ1-4 NA TRBV27 NA TGTGCCAGCCGGAGGGGCGGGTCTAATGAAAAACTGTTTTTT CASRRGGSNEKLFF
TRBJ2-7 TRBD1 TRBV28 NA TGTGCCAGCGCACTCCCTCTCTGGACAGGGGGAAACTACGAGCAGTACTTC CASALPLWTGGNYEQYF
TRBJ2-7 TRBD1 TRBV19 few TGTGCCAGTAGTGCCGGGACAGGGGCCCAGTACTTC CASSAGTGAQYF
TRBJ2-1 TRBD2 TRBV7-7 NA TGTGCCAGCAGCTCCTACCCACGGGGGGGGGATGAGCAGTTCTTC CASSSYPRGGDEQFF
TRBJ1-1 TRBD1 TRBV6-4 few TGTGCCAGCAGTGCCGCCGGGGACAGTGCCACTGAAGCTTTCTTT CASSAAGDSATEAFF
TRBJ2-3 TRBD2 TRBV5-6 once TGTGCCAGCAGCTTGGAATGGGCGGGGGGGCGTCGAACAGATACGCAGTATTTT CASSLEWAGGRRTDTQYF
TRBJ2-7 NA TRBV27 NA TGTGCCAGCAGTTTAGGTGGCACCCCCTACGAGCAGTACTTC CASSLGGTPYEQYF
TRBJ2-5 TRBD1 TRBV28 NA TGTGCCAGCAGTCGACCGGAGACAGGGGCGAGTTCAGAGACCCAGTACTTC CASSRPETGASSETQYF
TRBJ1-6 NA TRBV19 few TGTGCCAGTACGGGTAGTGGGAATTCACCCCTCCACTTT CASTGSGNSPLHF
TRBJ1-3 NA TRBV6-6 medium-sized TGTGCCAGCAGTCCCAGGGGCGCTGGAAACACCATATATTTT CASSPRGAGNTIYF
TRBJ1-4 TRBD1 TRBV19 NA TGTGCCAGTAGTGTCGGGACAGGGGCTAATGAAAAACTGTTTTTT CASSVGTGANEKLFF
TRBJ2-7 TRBD1 TRBV30 NA TGTGCCTGGAACCCCCAGGGGGCATTCCACGAGCAGTACTTC CAWNPQGAFHEQYF
TRBJ2-3 NA TRBV18 NA TGTGCCAGCTCACTCTCCTTAGCAGCCAACACAGATACGCAGTATTTT CASSLSLAANTDTQYF
TRBJ1-1 NA TRBV10-3 few TGTGCCACCCGCCGCACGGGAACCAACACTGAAGCTTTCTTT CATRRTGTNTEAFF
TRBJ1-1 NA TRBV29-1 NA TGCAGCGTGGGGGGGGAGGGCACTGAAGCTTTCTTT CSVGGEGTEAFF
TRBJ2-3 TRBD1 TRBV5-1 NA TGCGCCAGCAGCTGGGACAGGGACACAGATACGCAGTATTTT CASSWDRDTDTQYF
TRBJ2-1 NA TRBV5-1 few TGCGCCAGCAGCTTGGGCGGCGGTGAGCAGTTCTTC CASSLGGGEQFF
TRBJ1-2 TRBD1 TRBV7-2 once TGTGCCAGCAGGTCCACAGGGGTAGATGGCTACACCTTC CASRSTGVDGYTF
TRBJ2-7 TRBD1 TRBV7-3 NA TGTGCCAGCAGCCTGGACAGGGGCGAGCAGTACTTC CASSLDRGEQYF
TRBJ1-2 TRBD1 TRBV18 NA TGTGCCAGCTCACCGGGTACAGGGGGAGCCGCCCACTATGGCTACACCTTC CASSPGTGGAAHYGYTF